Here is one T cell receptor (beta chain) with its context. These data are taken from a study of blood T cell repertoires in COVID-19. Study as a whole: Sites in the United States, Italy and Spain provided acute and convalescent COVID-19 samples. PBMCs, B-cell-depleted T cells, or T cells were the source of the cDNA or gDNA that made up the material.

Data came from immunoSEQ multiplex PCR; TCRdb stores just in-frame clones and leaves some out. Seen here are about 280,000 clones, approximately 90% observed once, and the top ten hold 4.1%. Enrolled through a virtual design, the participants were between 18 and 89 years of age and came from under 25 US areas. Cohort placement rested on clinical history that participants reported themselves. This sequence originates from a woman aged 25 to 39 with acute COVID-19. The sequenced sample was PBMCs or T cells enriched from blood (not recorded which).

This CDR3 reads CASSRVGGNTEAFF. CDR3 DNA sequence: TGTGCCAGCAGCCGGGTAGGAGGGAACACTGAAGCTTTCTTT. The chain is built from TRBV5-6 and TRBJ1-1, with D unresolved. The CDR3 runs 14 residues. V lost 4 bases and J 1 base, leaving 11 bases between the germline ends. CDR1 is SGHDT, CDR2 YYEEEE, per germline.